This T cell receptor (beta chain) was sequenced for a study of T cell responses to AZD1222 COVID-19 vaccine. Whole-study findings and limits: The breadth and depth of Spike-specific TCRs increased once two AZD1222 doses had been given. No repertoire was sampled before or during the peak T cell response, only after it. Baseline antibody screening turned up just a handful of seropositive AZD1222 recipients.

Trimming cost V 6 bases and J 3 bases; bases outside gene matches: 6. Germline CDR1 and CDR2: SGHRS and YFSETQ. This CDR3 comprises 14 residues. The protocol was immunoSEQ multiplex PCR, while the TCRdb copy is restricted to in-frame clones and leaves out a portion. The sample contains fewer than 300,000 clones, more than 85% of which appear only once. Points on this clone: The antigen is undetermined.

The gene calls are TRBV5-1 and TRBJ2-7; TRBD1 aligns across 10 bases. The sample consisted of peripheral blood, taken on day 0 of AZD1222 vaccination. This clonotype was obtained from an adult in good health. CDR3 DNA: TGCGCCAGCATGACAGGGGGCGTGGGCTACGAGCAGTACTTC. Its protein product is CASMTGGVGYEQYF.